The T cell receptor (beta chain) described here comes from a study of T cell responses to AZD1222 COVID-19 vaccine. Measured with immunoSEQ multiplex PCR; TCRdb has only the in-frame clones, and not every one. The data show approximately 180,000 clones, over 85% seen once. This CDR3 is 14 amino acids long. Per the germline V gene, CDR1 is SGHVS and CDR2 is FNYEAQ. Trimming shortened V by 5 bases and J by 8 bases, and 16 bases separated the two germline ends. The chain employs TRBV7-6 and TRBJ2-1; D may be TRBD2 (5 bases). Sequencing was performed on peripheral blood, taken on day 0 of AZD1222 vaccination. The sequence was collected from an adult in good health. The DNA of the CDR3 is TGTGCCAGCAGCCCCCGGGGTAGTTTGGATGAGCAGTTCTTC. Its protein product is CASSPRGSLDEQFF.